The subject of this entry is one T cell receptor beta chain. No cognate antigen has been identified for it. No per-base quality is available; no much larger clone lies one base away. Taken from cysteine to phenylalanine, the CDR3 has 14 residues. Left in the record is the CDR3 DNA by itself, 42 bases read in frame from the first base. Looking up the germline V gene yields CDR1 MDHEN and CDR2 SYDVKM. Trimming costs V 6 bases and J 2 bases, and their ends lie 13 bases apart. The immunoSEQ Assay was the method used to sequence TCRbeta CDR3 regions. After extraction, genomic DNA underwent amplification by bias-controlled multiplex PCR, followed by high-throughput sequencing. The authors' pipeline ran thus. To quantify the absolute abundance of every unique TCRbeta CDR3 region, sequences were collapsed and filtered. Usable DNA was measured by amplifying reference genes present in all nucleated cells, and TCRbeta template counts were normalized to that usable DNA to estimate T cell fraction. Repertoire TCRs were annotated as SARS-CoV-2-specific when V gene, CDR3 amino acid sequence and J gene were exactly matched to a known reactive TCR set. The reference SARS-CoV-2 TCR set came from MIRA and was filtered for enrichment in COVID-19-positive ImmuneCODE repertoires, removing public or cross-reactive TCRs. Using the MIRA antigens, annotated TCRs were further analysed by specific ORF or by position within an ORF. Breadth was defined as the number of annotated unique rearrangements divided by the total number of unique productive rearrangements, and depth was defined as the summed frequency of the annotated unique rearrangements. TCR breadth was compared between groups using two-sided Wilcoxon rank-sum tests. Not all clones reach the TCRdb copy of this immuneACCESS table, which keeps in-frame sequences only. Checked studies attribute under half of the gap to unresolved V genes and leave the rest unexplained. From that table come the V and J calls and clone size; the DNA was used to work out D and trimming. This sample comprises approximately 240,000 clones, 88% of them detected only once. Clones ranked in the top ten supply over 8.5% of the sample.

This record belongs to a study of Ad26.COV2.S vaccination and SARS-CoV-2 variants (dated by TCRdb to the early 2020s). Turning to the overall study: Donors in the vaccine arm were drawn from COV1001, a phase I-IIa trial of Ad26.COV2.S in healthy adults that was multicentre, randomized, double-blind and placebo-controlled. Ad26.COV2.S was given intramuscularly at 5x10^10 or 1x10^11 viral particles, as a single shot or as two shots 56 days apart. The specificity and breadth of SARS-CoV-2-reactive T cell receptors after Ad26.COV2.S vaccination were assessed by TCRbeta repertoire sequencing. A total of some 30 samples were included in the TCR-sequenced set, comprising around 19 Ad26.COV2.S vaccine recipients, 5 placebo recipients and 8 SARS-CoV-2 convalescent individuals. Trial participants were randomized into five groups of five: low-dose or high-dose Ad26.COV2.S given once or twice, or placebo on both occasions. Investigators remained blinded to trial group allocation during experiments and outcome assessment.

The meaning of the sample's treatment or condition label: some 20 received Ad26.COV2.S at low or high dose, single or two shots; about 5 received placebo; per-sample allocation not given. Repertoires of vaccine and placebo recipients were sequenced from samples collected on day 63 after the first injection. Cohort 1b enrolled 25 or so adults aged 18-55 years at a single site in Boston, USA, between 29 July and 7 August 2020. Ad26.COV2.S consisted of a replication-incompetent adenovirus type 26 vector by which a prefusion-stabilized SARS-CoV-2 spike protein from the original Wuhan strain was expressed. Study-level results and caveats: The authors noted that total T cell responses may have been underestimated by the TCR breadth and depth analyses. After vaccination, substantial breadth of spike-specific CD8+ and CD4+ T cell responses was reported. Compared with placebo recipients, Ad26.COV2.S recipients showed higher spike-specific TCR breadth (P = 0.0014). Vaccine and placebo recipients had similar non-spike TCR breadth, a finding consistent with the vaccine containing only spike. The study lacked the statistical power to compare responses across vaccine doses or regimens.

Sequenced here: peripheral blood, sampled in a trial of Ad26.COV2.S vaccine versus placebo. The receptor's source is a person aged 18 to 59 who received the Ad26.COV2.S COVID-19 vaccine or a placebo. The sequence links TRBV28 to TRBJ2-5; TRBD1 is a possible D gene, resting on 5 matching bases. For the CDR3, the sequence is CASRSRAGQETQYF. The DNA sequence is given as TGTGCCAGCAGAAGTCGGGCAGGGCAAGAGACCCAGTACTTC.